This TCR beta chain is drawn from a study of blood T cell repertoires in COVID-19. Study overall: Acute-phase and convalescent COVID-19 samples originated in the United States, Italy and Spain. In each case, the material was cDNA or gDNA derived from T cells, B-cell-depleted T cells, or PBMCs.

As processed by the authors: Reference gene primer amplification yielded estimated nucleated cell counts. Sequencing used immunoSEQ multiplex PCR; TCRdb keeps in-frame clones, though not all of them. For V, J and clone size, that table is used; D and trimming come from the DNA. Here the sample spans approximately 170,000 clones, about 82% being singletons. Seattle enrolled patients during active infection and tracked them longitudinally. The sequencing input was peripheral blood. The origin of this receptor is an elderly woman with COVID-19, enrolled during active disease.

CDR3: CASSSGGGYTF. As DNA, the CDR3 is TGTGCCAGCAGCTCCGGGGGTGGCTACACCTTC. The chain employs TRBV3-1 (or the pseudogene TRBV3-2) and TRBJ1-2; perhaps TRBD1 as D (5 bases). Germline CDR1 LGHDT, CDR2 YNNKEL (reference sequence). The CDR3 consists of 11 residues. V lost 5 bases and J lost 7, with 8 bases in between.